These 24 T cell receptor beta chains were all obtained from the same sample, sequenced in a study of T cells after yellow fever vaccination. TCRdb passed the 5' RACE reads through MiXCR, listing each CDR3 protein once. The data contain approximately 160,000 distinct CDR3 sequences, about 6% of them singletons. The source was CD4+ T cells sorted from PBMCs, collected on the day of the first yellow fever vaccination. The receptors originated from a man between 18 and 35 years old who received the YFV17D yellow fever vaccine.

In this sample, this clonotype turned up many times. This chain connects TRBV6-5 to TRBJ2-1; 8 nucleotides agree with TRBD1. This CDR3 is 15 amino acids long. V lost 6 bases and J lost 5; bases outside the gene matches: 9. Germline V CDR1 and CDR2: MNHEY, SVGAGI. DNA for the CDR3: TGTGCCAGCAGCCCGGACAGGGAGTCCCACAATGAGCAGTTCTTC. This gives the protein CASSPDRESHNEQFF.

This clonotype was seen at least ten times. The chain employs TRBV4-3 and TRBJ2-2; D call uncertain. The CDR3 is 14 amino acids. The V gene lost 0 bases and the J gene lost 5 bases, with 7 bases spanning the gap. Germline CDR1 LGHNA, CDR2 YSLEER. CDR3 sequence reads: CASSQDHRTGELFF. The CDR3, as DNA: TGCGCCAGCAGCCAAGATCATCGAACCGGGGAGCTGTTTTTT.

This clonotype was detected many times. The CDR3 DNA follows: TGTGCCAGCAGTTTATTGGATAGGGATCGCAATGAGCAGTTCTTC. Its protein product is CASSLLDRDRNEQFF. The chain links TRBV28 to TRBJ2-1; D gene ambiguous. The CDR3 length is 15 residues. Trimming stripped 1 base from V and 6 bases from J, with 13 bases between. Germline assignment: CDR1 MDHEN and CDR2 SYDVKM.

A few counts support this clonotype. V is TRBV20-1 and J is TRBJ2-3; no reliable D call. With 3 bases removed from V and 0 bases from J, the gap between germline ends came to 1 base. The CDR3 consists of 11 residues. CDR1 and CDR2 from the germline V gene are DFQATT and SNEGSKA (reference sequence). The DNA for the CDR3 is TGCAGTGCTAGTAGCACAGATACGCAGTATTTT. Translation: CSASSTDTQYF.

About this clonotype itself: A much larger clone is a single base away; this may be a read error. This rearrangement joins TRBV12-3 or TRBV12-4 to TRBJ1-1; TRBD1 aligns across 9 bases. The CDR3 is made up of 15 amino acids. The chain's CDR3 is CASRRLTGGETEAYF. The CDR3 DNA reads TGTGCCAGCAGGAGGCTCACAGGGGGCGAAACTGAAGCTTACTTT.

This clonotype appeared a few times. The gene calls are TRBV29-1 and TRBJ2-3; D possibly corresponds to TRBD1 (5 bases). CDR1 and CDR2 (germline): SQVTM, ANQGSEA. The CDR3 has 13 residues. Trimming removed 4 bases from V and 4 bases from J, with 12 bases in between. The CDR3 is CSVGGAIPDTQYF. As DNA, the CDR3 is TGCAGCGTTGGTGGGGCCATTCCAGATACGCAGTATTTT.

The sample holds many counts of this clonotype. This chain joins TRBV5-1 and TRBJ2-3; TRBD2 might be the D (6 bases). V was cut by 3 bases and J by 4 bases, with 12 bases left in between. This CDR3 is built from 14 residues. The germline V gene encodes CDR1 SGHRS and CDR2 YFSETQ. CDR3 nucleotides: TGCGCCAGCAGCTCCAATCCGGGGGCAGATACGCAGTATTTT. It translates to CASSSNPGADTQYF.

This clonotype was counted between two and nine times. V usage is TRBV6-7 and J usage is TRBJ1-5; D not resolved. TRBV6-7 is given ORF status, its function remaining uncertain. The V end lost 2 bases, the J end lost 0 bases, and 17 bases lay between the germline ends. This CDR3 has 18 residues. The CDR3 loop is CASSYPPRTDYSNQPQHF. The CDR3, as DNA: TGTGCCAGCAGTTACCCTCCGCGCACGGATTATAGCAATCAGCCCCAGCATTTT.

The V call is TRBV2, the J call TRBJ1-4; TRBD1 is a possible D gene (6 bases). V lost 7 bases and J 7 bases, leaving 13 bases between the germline ends. CDR1 and CDR2 from the germline V gene are SNHLY and FYNNEI. CDR3 length: 13 amino acids. CDR3 sequence: CASTQGAGEKLFF. DNA for the CDR3: TGTGCCAGCACACAGGGCGCTGGTGAAAAACTGTTTTTT.

The chain combines TRBV9 with TRBJ2-2; the match to TRBD2 covers 8 bases. The V and J ends lost 4 bases and 8 bases, in that order; junction bases with no gene match: 16. CDR3 size: 17 residues. Germline lookup yields CDR1 SGDLS and CDR2 YYNGEE. The chain's CDR3 is CASSPRSPGLGVGELFF. The CDR3 DNA reads as TGTGCCAGCAGCCCGAGAAGCCCGGGACTAGGGGTTGGGGAGCTGTTTTTT.

This clonotype showed up many times. This chain uses TRBV20-1 with TRBJ2-1; a weak D match, TRBD1 (6 bases). Germline V gene lookup returns CDR1 DFQATT and CDR2 SNEGSKA (reference sequence). V shed 5 bases and J shed 5 bases, with 16 bases lying between them. This CDR3 is built from 14 residues. The CDR3 loop reads CSAYPRGLDNEQFF. CDR3 nucleotides: TGCAGTGCTTATCCCAGGGGATTGGACAATGAGCAGTTCTTC.

This clonotype was seen more than once but under ten times. Here the CDR3 DNA reads TGTGCCATCGGCCGTGGACAGAACACTGAAGCTTTCTTT. Protein product: CAIGRGQNTEAFF. The V call is TRBV10-3, the J call TRBJ1-1; D is possibly TRBD1 (5 bases). Germline CDR1 and CDR2: ENHRY and SYGVKD. This CDR3 contains 13 residues. Trimming took 8 bases from V and 1 from J, leaving 11 bases between them.

In its sample, this clonotype was seen a few times. V gene TRBV30 combines with J gene TRBJ1-1, with D unresolved. V shed 3 bases and J shed 4 bases, with 9 bases lying between them. This CDR3 comprises 12 residues. The V gene's germline CDR1 is GTSNPN and CDR2 SVGIG (reference sequence). As DNA, the CDR3 is TGTGCCTGGAGATCTTGGGGCACTGAAGCTTTCTTT. This codes for CAWRSWGTEAFF.

In its sample, this clonotype was seen many times. The chain recombines TRBV20-1 with TRBJ2-3, with D tentatively TRBD1 or TRBD2 (5 bases each). The CDR3 spans 12 residues. CDR1 is DFQATT, CDR2 SNEGSKA, per germline (reference sequence). In nucleotides, the CDR3 is TGCAGCCCTGGTGGGGGTAAAGATACGCAGTATTTT. This encodes CSPGGGKDTQYF.

V and J are TRBV19 and TRBJ1-1; D is ambiguous. Germline V gene sequence: CDR1 LNHDA, CDR2 SQIVND (reference sequence). The CDR3 runs to 15 residues. V dropped 8 bases and J dropped 2 bases, with 18 bases sitting between them. CDR3 protein: CASAEGGGRNTEAFF. For the CDR3, the DNA is TGTGCCAGTGCCGAGGGCGGAGGGCGCAACACTGAAGCTTTCTTT.

This clonotype was counted a few times. V usage is TRBV7-2 and J usage is TRBJ2-7; D gene ambiguous. V was trimmed by 4 bases and J by 3 bases, leaving 10 bases between them. Per the germline V gene, CDR1 is SGHTA and CDR2 is FQGNSA. This CDR3 spans 13 amino acids. The chain's CDR3 is CASSSPLDYEQYF. In DNA form, the CDR3 reads TGTGCCAGCAGCTCACCCCTGGACTACGAGCAGTACTTC.

This clonotype was found many times. The genes are TRBV7-6 and TRBJ2-5; perhaps TRBD2 as D (6 bases). Trimming removed 6 bases from V and 4 bases from J, with 18 bases in between. Germline loops: CDR1 SGHVS, CDR2 FNYEAQ. The CDR3 has 15 amino acids. DNA for the CDR3: TGTGCCAGCAGGTCGGGACTGCCCGGGGGAGAGACCCAGTACTTC. Translation gives CASRSGLPGGETQYF.

Ten or more counts support this clonotype. This chain uses TRBV12-3 or TRBV12-4 with TRBJ2-3, with D tentatively TRBD2 (6 bases). V lost 3 bases, J lost 2 bases, and 9 bases lay in between. CDR3 length equals 14 residues. The CDR3 DNA sequence: TGTGCCAGCAGTTTTGGGGGGTTCACAGATACGCAGTATTTT. Its translation is CASSFGGFTDTQYF.

The table lists this clonotype with a few counts. The V call is TRBV18, the J call TRBJ2-1, with TRBD2 matching 8 bases. The germline CDR1 and CDR2 sequences are KGHSH and LQKENI. Trimming cost V 3 bases and J 5 bases; bases outside gene matches: 9. There are 16 residues in the CDR3. The CDR3 region has the DNA TGTGCCAGCTCACCGCCCCGCGGGGGGACCGACAATGAGCAGTTCTTC. Amino acid sequence: CASSPPRGGTDNEQFF.

This clonotype was seen a few times. The chain has TRBV3-1 and TRBJ2-2; no clear D. Between the trimmed V and J ends, which lost 0 bases and 7 bases, there was a span of 18 bases. This CDR3 spans 17 amino acids. The germline CDR1 and CDR2 sequences are LGHDT and YNNKEL (reference sequence). The CDR3 loop is CASSQDLQIPGDGELFF. The CDR3 DNA sequence: TGTGCCAGCAGCCAAGATCTTCAGATCCCAGGCGACGGGGAGCTGTTTTTT.

This clonotype occurred a few times. This sequence joins TRBV5-1 and TRBJ2-3; 8 bases agree with TRBD2. The CDR3 length is 17 residues. V was clipped by 3 bases and J by 4 bases; unmatched bases: 13. CDR1 and CDR2 from the germline V gene are SGHRS and YFSETQ. The CDR3 DNA follows: TGCGCCAGCAGCTCCCACGGGGGGGGCGGGGCCTCAGATACGCAGTATTTT. Protein sequence: CASSSHGGGGASDTQYF. The whole variable domain, filled in from reference TRBV5-1 and TRBJ2-3, reads KAGVTQTPRYLIKTRGQQVTLSCSPISGHRSVSWYQQTPGQGLQFLFEYFSETQRNKGNFPGRFSGRQFSNSRSEMNVSTLELGDSALYLCASSSHGGGGASDTQYFGPGTRLTVL.

The V gene is TRBV11-2, the J gene TRBJ1-6, with TRBD1 matching over 8 bases. Germline assignment: CDR1 SGHAT and CDR2 FQNNGV. The V segment lost 6 bases and the J segment 9 bases; nucleotides outside the gene matches: 19. The CDR3 length is 18 residues. The CDR3 DNA reads TGTGCCAGCAGGAATCCGGGACAGGTCAGAAAAAGGAGTTCACCCCTCCACTTT. It is translated as CASRNPGQVRKRSSPLHF.

This chain joins TRBV29-1 and TRBJ1-4; D may be TRBD1 (6 bases). Germline values: CDR1 SQVTM, CDR2 ANQGSEA. The CDR3 has 15 residues. V lost 7 bases and J lost 8, with 23 bases in between. The CDR3 DNA sequence: TGCAGCGCCGCGGCGGCAGGGGCCAAGGGGGAAAAACTGTTTTTT. Translation: CSAAAAGAKGEKLFF.

This clonotype counts as medium-sized. The chain carries TRBV7-2 and TRBJ1-1; D remains ambiguous. Germline values: CDR1 SGHTA, CDR2 FQGNSA. The V and J ends lost 4 bases and 1 base respectively, with 10 bases between them. This CDR3 comprises 14 residues. This chain's CDR3 is CASSSSRWNTEAFF. CDR3 in DNA: TGTGCCAGCAGCTCCTCCAGGTGGAACACTGAAGCTTTCTTT.